This T cell receptor beta chain was observed in a study of blood T cell repertoires in COVID-19. Libraries were prepared by immunoSEQ multiplex PCR; TCRdb keeps only in-frame clonotypes and omits some of them. The sample holds some 150,000 clones, 80% to 90% seen once. The CDR3 consists of 20 residues. Trimming at V came to 3 bases and at J to 4 bases, leaving 22 bases not matched to a gene. The germline V gene has CDR1 LNHDA and CDR2 SQIVND (reference sequence). The material sequenced was peripheral blood. The chain recombines TRBV19 with TRBJ1-2; 8 positions agree with TRBD1. This receptor was obtained from a woman aged 60 to 75 who had recovered from COVID-19. The CDR3 sequence is CASSIFLRPGQGSSRYGYTF. For the CDR3, the DNA is TGTGCCAGTAGTATTTTTCTCCGACCTGGACAGGGCTCTTCTCGCTATGGCTACACCTTC.